The clone carrying this T cell receptor beta chain was seen ten or more times. Its target is not known. This record comes from a study of read filtering for tumor transcriptome and immune sequencing. Across the study: Revised staging placed about 8 patients in R-ISS I, over 15 in II, more than five in III. Transcriptome libraries were built from DNase-treated RNA. Findings and caveats of the study: This fraction held mixed bone marrow immune cells after CD138-negative sorting.

Germline V gives CDR1 SGHTA, CDR2 FQGNSA. This CDR3 spans 13 amino acids. V was shortened by 4 bases and J by 9 bases, with 13 bases between the two germline ends. This library used approximately 370 ng RNA and molecular barcoded adaptors spanning alpha/delta and beta/gamma chains. Using its own MiXCR run on the reads, TCRdb lists one record per CDR3 protein. Among some 62,000 distinct CDR3 sequences, about 14% were seen once, and the ten largest hold 40% to 55%. Sequencing used a population of CD138-negative cells sorted from bone marrow. The clonotype was recovered from a donor aged 40 or older with multiple myeloma. V usage is TRBV7-2 and J usage is TRBJ2-1, with D unresolved. The DNA of the CDR3 is TGTGCCAGCAGCTCTTCCCTGAGCGCTGAGCAGTTCTTC. Translating gives CASSSSLSAEQFF.